This TCR beta chain was found in a study of response to subunit inactivated influenza vaccine. Points from the study as a whole: Authors suggested that a seasonal influenza vaccination recruits few new T cells each time.

Trimming took 1 base from V and 5 from J; bases not matched to a gene: 6. The germline V gene encodes CDR1 LGHDT and CDR2 YNNKEL (reference sequence). CDR3 length: 15 amino acids. MiXCR was run by TCRdb on the RT-PCR reads, yielding one entry per CDR3 protein. The data hold fewer than 750,000 distinct CDR3 sequences, with 12% to 15% observed a single time. This clonotype was picked up a small number of times. Antigen: not known. The starting material was PBMCs from blood, obtained less than 13 days after vaccination. The TCR originated in a man aged 45-60 years who received an inactivated influenza vaccine. The chain recombines TRBV3-1 with TRBJ2-7; 9 bases match TRBD2. In nucleotides, the CDR3 is TGTGCCAGCAGCCAAGTACGGCTAGCGGGGAACGAGCAGTACTTC. This codes for CASSQVRLAGNEQYF.